The clone carrying this TCR beta chain was seen a handful of times. Its antigen is as yet unknown. Other DNA sequences in the same sample also yield this CDR3. The study ran its PCR with 60 Vbeta and 13 Jbeta primers. The table came from immunoSEQ multiplex PCR; TCRdb's copy has only in-frame clones and leaves some out. Counted here are 200,000 to 250,000 clones, more than 85% occurring once; the ten biggest clones make up about 1%. CDR1 and CDR2 (germline): SGHRS, YFSETQ. The CDR3 has 14 amino acids. Trimming at V came to 2 bases and at J to 0 bases, leaving 2 bases not matched to a gene. This entry belongs to a study of cytomegalovirus exposure and HLA in healthy donors. Overall study results and limits: Indistinguishability led to the exclusion of some V segments, TRBV6-2 and TRBV6-3 included. Several of the most significant clusters were apparently associated with common viral pathogens in a later analysis.

The chain couples TRBV5-1 to TRBJ2-7, with 7 nucleotides matching TRBD1. The sequence was collected from a woman aged 18-29 years in good health and CMV-seronegative. What was sequenced was PBMCs. CDR3 in amino acids: CASSLTGASYEQYF. In nucleotides, the CDR3 is TGCGCCAGCAGCTTAACAGGGGCCTCCTACGAGCAGTACTTC.